Included here is one TCR beta chain sequence, with context. Germline values: CDR1 SGHTA, CDR2 FQGNSA. The CDR3 has 13 amino acids. V was pared by 8 bases and J by 1 base, with 8 bases between. This entry comes from a study of T cells after yellow fever vaccination. TCRdb passed the 5' RACE reads through MiXCR, listing each CDR3 protein once. This sample has hundreds of thousands of distinct CDR3 sequences; about 14% occur once, and the top ten carry 11% to 15%. The sequence was obtained from a man aged 25 to 40 who received the YFV17D yellow fever vaccine. V usage is TRBV7-2 and J usage is TRBJ2-2; no reliable D call. This sample comprised PBMCs, obtained on the day of the yellow fever booster vaccination. CDR3 sequence (DNA): TGTGCCAGCCTCTGGGGGAACACCGGGGAGCTGTTTTTT. Protein sequence: CASLWGNTGELFF.